These T cell receptor beta chains were read from a single sample in a study of T cell repertoires in cytomegalovirus infection. TCRdb called the reads again in MiXCR, with one record for every CDR3 protein. This table has 450,000 to 600,000 distinct CDR3 sequences, under 45% appearing once. Antigens for these TCRs are unknown. The material was cultured PBMCs, obtained from culture after CMV antigen stimulation. These receptors originate from a human donor in good health (CMV status not recorded). Some clones in this sample may be carry-over from other donors' samples. CDR3s include the opening cysteine and the closing phenylalanine or tryptophan. D genes are given only for firm matches. Part of the rows lack a size; the others show once, few, many or a class for expanded clones.

>TRBJ1-1|TRBV6-2/TRBV6-3|.|.
CASSRGQLRMNTEAFF
TGTGCCAGCAGTCGCGGGCAGTTGCGAATGAACACTGAAGCTTTCTTT
>TRBJ2-1|TRBV7-9|few|TRBD1
CASSLARGQVEQFF
TGTGCCAGCAGCTTAGCGCGGGGACAGGTGGAGCAGTTCTTC
>TRBJ2-7|TRBV7-2|.|.
CASGVAYEQYF
TGTGCCAGCGGTGTTGCCTACGAGCAGTACTTC
>TRBJ2-3|TRBV11-2|.|.
CASSLAGEVLDTQYF
TGTGCCAGCAGCTTAGCGGGAGAGGTGTTGGATACGCAGTATTTT
>TRBJ2-7|TRBV7-9|.|TRBD1
CASSQQGRFDEQYF
TGTGCCAGCAGCCAACAGGGGCGGTTTGATGAGCAGTACTTC
>TRBJ2-5|TRBV28|few|TRBD1
CASSYTSTGRETQYF
TGTGCCAGCAGTTATACATCGACAGGGCGGGAGACCCAGTACTTC
>TRBJ1-6|TRBV7-2|many|TRBD1
CASSRDRGQSPLHF
TGTGCCAGCAGCCGGGACAGGGGTCAATCACCCCTCCACTTT
>TRBJ2-5|TRBV7-6|few|.
CASSNRELETQYF
TGTGCCAGCAGCAACAGGGAGCTAGAGACCCAGTACTTC
>TRBJ2-3|TRBV11-2|few|TRBD2
CASSLGLAGFSDTQYF
TGTGCCAGCAGCTTAGGGCTAGCGGGATTTTCAGATACGCAGTATTTT
>TRBJ2-1|TRBV6-2/TRBV6-3|.|.
CASSYFSNEQFF
TGTGCCAGCAGTTACTTTTCAAATGAGCAGTTCTTC
>TRBJ1-4|TRBV7-8|many|.
CASSLGGRYEKLFF
TGTGCCAGCAGCTTAGGGGGAAGATATGAAAAACTGTTTTTT
>TRBJ2-1|TRBV7-6|.|TRBD2
CASSLESGSSHEQFF
TGTGCCAGCAGCTTAGAAAGCGGGAGTAGCCATGAGCAGTTCTTC
>TRBJ2-3|TRBV4-1|.|TRBD2
CASRGASGRARTDTQYF
TGCGCCAGCAGGGGGGCTAGCGGGAGAGCTCGCACAGATACGCAGTATTTT
>TRBJ1-1|TRBV7-9|.|.
CASSHQSRDPTEAFF
TGTGCCAGCAGCCACCAGTCCCGGGACCCCACTGAAGCTTTCTTT
>TRBJ1-6|TRBV7-8|.|.
CASSPRGEPARSYNSPLHF
TGTGCCAGCAGCCCCCGTGGGGAGCCAGCTCGATCCTATAATTCACCCCTCCACTTT
>TRBJ2-7|TRBV6-5|.|.
CASTGPTYEQYF
TGTGCCAGCACCGGCCCGACCTACGAGCAGTACTTC
>TRBJ1-3|TRBV7-2|.|.
CASSLGDSRNTIYF
TGTGCCAGCAGCTTAGGTGACAGTAGAAACACCATATATTTT
>TRBJ1-2|TRBV5-5|.|TRBD1
CASSLRDSALSLYGYTF
TGTGCCAGCAGCTTGCGGGACAGTGCCTTATCCCTCTATGGCTACACCTTC
>TRBJ2-5|TRBV11-2|once|.
CASSLEYSEETQYF
TGTGCCAGCAGCTTAGAGTACAGTGAAGAGACCCAGTACTTC
>TRBJ2-1|TRBV4-1|few|TRBD2
CASSQEVAGGPWGNEQFF
TGCGCCAGCAGCCAAGAGGTAGCGGGAGGGCCTTGGGGCAATGAGCAGTTCTTC
>TRBJ2-3|TRBV6-1|.|.
CASRDRTFSTDTQYF
TGTGCCAGCAGGGACAGAACTTTTAGCACAGATACGCAGTATTTT
>TRBJ2-1|TRBV5-6|.|.
CASSLPGDSLRRGGAQFF
TGTGCCAGCAGCTTGCCAGGGGACAGTCTTCGGCGCGGCGGGGCCCAGTTCTTC
>TRBJ2-1|TRBV11-2|.|.
CASSFWGRGRGNEQFF
TGTGCCAGCAGCTTTTGGGGCAGGGGGCGGGGGAATGAGCAGTTCTTC
>TRBJ2-5|TRBV20-1|.|.
CSAVQGIETQYF
TGCAGTGCTGTACAGGGTATAGAGACCCAGTACTTC
>TRBJ2-1|TRBV7-2|.|TRBD2
CASSRTSGGPAYNEQFF
TGTGCCAGCAGCCGTACTAGCGGGGGGCCTGCCTACAATGAGCAGTTCTTC
>TRBJ2-7|TRBV12-3/TRBV12-4|.|TRBD2
CASGLAGTYEQYF
TGTGCCAGCGGTTTAGCGGGAACCTACGAGCAGTACTTC
>TRBJ2-7|TRBV4-3|once|.
CASSQGAPGSYEQYF
TGCGCCAGCAGCCAAGGGGCGCCGGGTTCCTACGAGCAGTACTTC
>TRBJ2-4|TRBV6-2/TRBV6-3|.|.
CASSYSKVFRREWVAKNIQYF
TGTGCCAGCAGTTACTCGAAAGTTTTCAGGAGAGAGTGGGTGGCCAAAAACATTCAGTACTTC
>TRBJ2-5|TRBV7-2|few|.
CASSFTKQETQYF
TGTGCCAGCAGCTTCACGAAACAAGAGACCCAGTACTTC
>TRBJ2-7|TRBV10-2|.|.
CASRGGGHEQYF
TGCGCCAGCAGGGGGGGGGGCCACGAGCAGTACTTC
>TRBJ2-1|TRBV6-2/TRBV6-3|.|.
CASSSRVNNEQFF
TGTGCCAGCAGTTCCCGGGTAAACAATGAGCAGTTCTTC
>TRBJ2-5|TRBV5-8|.|.
CASSRSPRGETQYF
TGTGCCAGCAGCCGGAGCCCCCGAGGGGAGACCCAGTACTTC
>TRBJ2-7|TRBV6-1|few|TRBD2
CASSLGTSWSEQYF
TGTGCCAGCAGTTTAGGGACTAGCTGGAGCGAGCAGTACTTC
>TRBJ1-4|TRBV7-9|.|.
CASSLLGTNEKLFF
TGTGCCAGCAGCTTATTGGGGACAAATGAAAAACTGTTTTTT
>TRBJ1-3|TRBV7-2|few|TRBD1
CASSLQGQGMDTIYF
TGTGCCAGCAGCCTCCAGGGACAGGGTATGGACACCATATATTTT
>TRBJ1-4|TRBV7-9|.|.
CASSLVQPSQKLFF
TGTGCCAGCAGCTTAGTACAGCCCAGCCAAAAACTGTTTTTT
>TRBJ1-5|TRBV19|few|TRBD1
CASSTGQGVLGNQPQHF
TGTGCCAGTAGTACGGGACAGGGTGTTTTGGGCAATCAGCCCCAGCATTTT
>TRBJ1-1|TRBV10-3|few|.
CAISVRGSTEAFF
TGTGCCATCAGTGTCCGGGGAAGCACTGAAGCTTTCTTT
>TRBJ2-2|TRBV28|.|.
CASSLNGWTGELFF
TGTGCCAGCAGTTTGAACGGTTGGACCGGGGAGCTGTTTTTT
>TRBJ1-5|TRBV19|.|TRBD1
CATRQGDYSNQPQHF
TGTGCCACACGACAGGGGGACTATAGCAATCAGCCCCAGCATTTT
>TRBJ2-7|TRBV4-1|.|TRBD2
CASSQDRRGAYEQYF
TGCGCCAGCAGCCAAGATAGACGGGGGGCCTACGAGCAGTACTTC
>TRBJ2-1|TRBV19|.|.
CASTSRGAKGAEQFF
TGTGCCAGTACGTCAAGGGGCGCGAAAGGGGCTGAGCAGTTCTTC
>TRBJ2-5|TRBV7-9|few|.
CASSSKDSRETQYF
TGTGCCAGCAGCTCCAAAGACAGCCGCGAGACCCAGTACTTC
>TRBJ1-6|TRBV20-1|.|.
CSARRSSSYNSPLHF
TGCAGTGCTAGAAGGTCGAGCTCCTATAATTCACCCCTCCACTTT
>TRBJ2-7|TRBV10-3|.|.
CAISDGLPSENEQYF
TGTGCCATCAGTGACGGACTCCCCTCGGAGAACGAGCAGTACTTC
>TRBJ2-1|TRBV7-6|few|.
CASSFRGGAGDEQFF
TGTGCCAGCAGCTTTAGAGGGGGGGCCGGAGATGAGCAGTTCTTC
>TRBJ2-2|TRBV7-6|.|TRBD2
CASSLVLAGGTGELFF
TGTGCCAGCAGCTTAGTACTAGCGGGAGGGACCGGGGAGCTGTTTTTT
>TRBJ1-1|TRBV20-1|.|.
CSAKPSGREAFF
TGCAGTGCTAAACCATCGGGACGTGAAGCTTTCTTT
>TRBJ2-5|TRBV7-6|few|.
CASSLGGSSEETQYF
TGTGCCAGCAGCTTGGGGGGCTCGTCCGAGGAGACCCAGTACTTC
>TRBJ2-5|TRBV29-1|.|.
CSVAQATETQYF
TGCAGCGTTGCACAGGCGACGGAGACCCAGTACTTC
>TRBJ1-1|TRBV20-1|few|.
CSAADGGGAPMNTEAFF
TGCAGTGCGGCAGATGGCGGGGGCGCGCCCATGAACACTGAAGCTTTCTTT
>TRBJ2-2|TRBV4-1|.|TRBD2
CASSQDYFPGTSGFPGELFF
TGCGCCAGCAGCCAAGATTATTTCCCCGGGACTAGCGGGTTTCCCGGGGAGCTGTTTTTT
>TRBJ2-3|TRBV7-2|few|TRBD1
CASSLDLTGGTDTQYF
TGTGCCAGCAGCTTAGATTTGACAGGGGGCACAGATACGCAGTATTTT
>TRBJ2-7|TRBV10-3|.|TRBD1
CAISEVDRGRGEQYF
TGTGCCATCAGTGAGGTGGACAGGGGGCGAGGTGAGCAGTACTTC